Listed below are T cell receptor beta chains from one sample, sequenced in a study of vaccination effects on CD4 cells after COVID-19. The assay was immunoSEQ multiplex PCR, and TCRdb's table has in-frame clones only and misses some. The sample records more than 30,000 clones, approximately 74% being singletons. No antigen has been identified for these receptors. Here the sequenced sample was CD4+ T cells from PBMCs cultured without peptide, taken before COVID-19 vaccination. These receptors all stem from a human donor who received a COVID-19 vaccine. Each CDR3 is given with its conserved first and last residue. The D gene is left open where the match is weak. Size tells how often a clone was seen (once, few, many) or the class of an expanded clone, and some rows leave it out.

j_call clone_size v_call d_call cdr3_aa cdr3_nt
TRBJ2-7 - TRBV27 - CASSLFYASGEQYF TGTGCCAGCAGTTTATTTTACGCGTCGGGGGAGCAGTACTTC
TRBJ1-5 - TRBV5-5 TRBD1 CASSPAGTAREPQHF TGTGCCAGCAGCCCGGCAGGGACAGCGAGGGAGCCCCAGCATTTT
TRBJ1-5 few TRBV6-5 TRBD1 CASRKTGDNQPQHF TGTGCCAGCAGGAAAACAGGGGACAATCAGCCCCAGCATTTT
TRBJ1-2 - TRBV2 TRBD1 CASHRDRGEGGGYTF TGTGCCAGTCACCGGGACAGGGGAGAGGGAGGTGGCTACACCTTC
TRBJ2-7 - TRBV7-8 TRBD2 CASSLVRAGEYEQYF TGTGCCAGCAGCTTAGTACGAGCGGGAGAATACGAGCAGTACTTC
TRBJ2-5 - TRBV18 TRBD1 CASSLRQGAEETQYF TGTGCCAGCTCACTTCGACAGGGGGCTGAAGAGACCCAGTACTTC
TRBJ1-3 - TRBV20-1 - CSADSGNTIYF TGCAGTGCAGACTCTGGAAACACCATATATTTT
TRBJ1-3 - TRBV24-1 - CATSVEGGSGGLDTIYF TGTGCCACCAGTGTGGAGGGAGGTTCGGGGGGCCTGGACACCATATATTTT
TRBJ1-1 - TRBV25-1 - CASSEWSSEAFF TGTGCCAGCAGTGAATGGAGCAGTGAAGCTTTCTTT
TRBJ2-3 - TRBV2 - CASRLRVTDTQYF TGTGCCAGCAGGCTAAGGGTCACAGATACGCAGTATTTT
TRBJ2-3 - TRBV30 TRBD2 CAWSVRLAGGPYRTDTQYF TGTGCCTGGAGTGTACGACTAGCGGGAGGCCCCTACCGCACAGATACGCAGTATTTT
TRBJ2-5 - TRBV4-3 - CASSPTLGQETQYF TGCGCCAGCAGCCCGACGCTCGGGCAAGAGACCCAGTACTTC
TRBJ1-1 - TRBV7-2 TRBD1 CASRPSRQGLNTEAFF TGTGCCAGCAGACCATCACGACAGGGATTAAACACTGAAGCTTTCTTT
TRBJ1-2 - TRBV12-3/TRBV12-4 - CASSSAVYVYTF TGTGCCAGCAGTTCGGCGGTTTATGTCTACACCTTC
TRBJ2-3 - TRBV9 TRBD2 CASSVNGLAGPDTQYF TGTGCCAGCAGCGTAAATGGGCTAGCGGGCCCAGATACGCAGTATTTT
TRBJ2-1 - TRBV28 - CASRERAGSGGFEQFF TGTGCCAGCAGGGAACGTGCGGGGAGCGGTGGTTTCGAGCAGTTCTTC
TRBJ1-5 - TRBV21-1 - CASSFPTRQGGNQPQHF TGTGCCAGCAGCTTCCCCACTAGACAGGGTGGCAATCAGCCCCAGCATTTT
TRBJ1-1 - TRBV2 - CASSAGENTEAFF TGTGCCAGCAGTGCCGGCGAGAACACTGAAGCTTTCTTT
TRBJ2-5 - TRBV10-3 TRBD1 CAISQPGQGSETQYF TGTGCCATCAGCCAACCGGGACAGGGGAGCGAGACCCAGTACTTC
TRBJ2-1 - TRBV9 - CASSLVPHPYNEQFF TGTGCCAGCAGCCTAGTACCCCACCCCTACAATGAGCAGTTCTTC
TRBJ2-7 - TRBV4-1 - CASSQDFGGSYEQYF TGCGCCAGCAGCCAAGATTTCGGGGGCTCCTACGAGCAGTACTTC
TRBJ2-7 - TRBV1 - CTSSQASGRGTYEQYF TGCACCAGCAGCCAAGCAAGCGGGAGAGGGACCTACGAGCAGTACTTC
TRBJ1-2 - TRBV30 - CAWSRAGQIPPNYGYTF TGTGCCTGGAGTAGGGCAGGGCAAATTCCTCCTAACTATGGCTACACCTTC
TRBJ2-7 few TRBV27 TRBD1 CASKKDRISSYEQYF TGTGCCAGCAAGAAGGACAGGATTAGTTCCTACGAGCAGTACTTC
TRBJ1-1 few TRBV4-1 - CASSQALRTEAFF TGCGCCAGCAGCCAGGCCCTTAGGACTGAAGCTTTCTTT
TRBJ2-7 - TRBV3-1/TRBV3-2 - CASSPLGYEQYF TGTGCCAGCAGCCCCTTGGGGTACGAGCAGTACTTC
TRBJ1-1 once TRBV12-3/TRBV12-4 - CASSLGGGAFF TGTGCCAGCAGTTTAGGAGGGGGAGCTTTCTTT
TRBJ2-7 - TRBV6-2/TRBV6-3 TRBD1 CASSYSGTGSYEQYF TGTGCCAGCAGTTATTCCGGGACAGGGTCCTACGAGCAGTACTTC
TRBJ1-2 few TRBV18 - CASSPQGPNYGYTF TGTGCCAGCTCACCACAGGGTCCTAACTATGGCTACACCTTC
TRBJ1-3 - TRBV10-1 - CASSDWGNTIYF TGCGCCAGCAGTGATTGGGGAAACACCATATATTTT
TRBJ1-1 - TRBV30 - CAWRYTGSMNTEAFF TGTGCCTGGAGGTATACAGGGTCGATGAACACTGAAGCTTTCTTT
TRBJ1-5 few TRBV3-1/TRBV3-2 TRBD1 CASSQGGTGDQPQHF TGTGCCAGCAGCCAAGGTGGGACAGGGGATCAGCCCCAGCATTTT
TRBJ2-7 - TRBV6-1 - CASSEKGSYEQYF TGTGCCAGCAGTGAGAAGGGGTCCTACGAGCAGTACTTC
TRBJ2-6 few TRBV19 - CASSMRRGLGSGANVLTF TGTGCCAGTAGTATGCGTCGAGGGTTGGGCTCTGGGGCCAACGTCCTGACTTTC
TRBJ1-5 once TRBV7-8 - CASSGLRDYSNQPQHF TGTGCCAGCAGCGGCCTACGCGATTATAGCAATCAGCCCCAGCATTTT
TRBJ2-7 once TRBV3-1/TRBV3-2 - CASSQGLEGRSAYF TGTGCCAGCAGCCAGGGATTAGAGGGACGTTCGGCGTACTTC
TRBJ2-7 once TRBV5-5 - CASSLGLSGDYEQYF TGTGCCAGCAGCCTCGGGTTATCAGGAGACTACGAGCAGTACTTC
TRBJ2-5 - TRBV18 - CASSLSQEETQYF TGTGCCAGCTCACTCTCCCAGGAAGAGACCCAGTACTTC
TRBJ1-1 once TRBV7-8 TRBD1 CASSDRGNTEAFF TGTGCCAGCTCTGACAGGGGGAACACTGAAGCTTTCTTT
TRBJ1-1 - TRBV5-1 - CASSLEGIEAFF TGCGCCAGCAGCTTGGAAGGGATAGAAGCTTTCTTT
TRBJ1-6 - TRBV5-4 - CASSPGSSYNSPLHF TGTGCCAGCAGCCCGGGCAGCTCCTATAATTCACCCCTCCACTTT
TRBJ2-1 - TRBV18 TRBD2 CASSPPGLAGGLLNEQFF TGTGCCAGCTCACCACCGGGACTAGCGGGAGGGCTGCTCAATGAGCAGTTCTTC
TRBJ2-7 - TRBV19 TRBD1 CASRQAGTARVEQYF TGTGCCAGTAGACAAGCCGGGACAGCTCGAGTGGAGCAGTACTTC
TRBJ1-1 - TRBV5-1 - CASSLGPGDTEAFF TGCGCCAGCAGCTTGGGTCCAGGGGACACTGAAGCTTTCTTT